The 32 T cell receptor beta chains reported below all come from one sample, sequenced in a study of blood T cells in healthy people across ages. A second roughly 7 to 11 cycle PCR used barcoded and J-beta primers. In TCRdb, the 5' RACE reads were re-called with MiXCR into one record per CDR3 protein. Altogether under 1,000,000 distinct CDR3 sequences are present, about 47% being singletons, with the ten largest covering 15% to 20%. The sample was blood. These receptors originate from an elderly man in good health.

This clonotype was seen a handful of times. This chain joins TRBV7-8 and TRBJ2-1; D might be TRBD2 (6 bases). Deletions cut 1 base from V and 8 bases from J, with 18 bases between. This CDR3 spans 16 amino acids. CDR1 is SGHVS and CDR2 is FQNEAQ in the germline V gene. The CDR3 reads CASSLVVSSGVDEQFF. As DNA, the CDR3 is TGTGCCAGCAGCTTAGTAGTGAGCTCGGGAGTCGATGAGCAGTTCTTC.

This clonotype has a handful of counts. The chain uses TRBV24-1 and TRBJ2-1; 8 bases match TRBD2. This CDR3 region has 15 residues. Unmatched junction bases numbered 2, after V lost 3 bases and J lost 2 bases. CDR1 and CDR2 (germline): KGHDR, SFDVKD. The CDR3 DNA is TGTGCCACCAGTGATCCAGCGGGAGCCTACAATGAGCAGTTCTTC. It translates to CATSDPAGAYNEQFF.

In this sample, this clonotype turned up once. The V gene is TRBV18, the J gene TRBJ2-3; D might be TRBD1 or TRBD2, each matching 5 bases. Deletions cut 2 bases from V and 6 bases from J, with 18 bases between. This CDR3 has 16 amino acids. Germline V gives CDR1 KGHSH, CDR2 LQKENI. CDR3 DNA sequence: TGTGCCAGCTCACCAACGGTGTGGGGGAGAGGCGATACGCAGTATTTT. It specifies CASSPTVWGRGDTQYF.

Concerning this clonotype itself: At one of its ends the junction is not consistent with the germline gene, which may arise from a read error. This chain connects TRBV5-6 to TRBJ2-1, with TRBD2 identical over 12 bases. Looked up from germline, CDR1 is SGHDT and CDR2 is YYEEEE. The CDR3 totals 15 residues. CDR3: CASSLVLAGGNGQFF. For the CDR3, the DNA is TGTGCCAGCAGCTTGGTACTAGCGGGAGGAAATGGGCAGTTCTTC.

As regards this clonotype: This may come from a read error, since a much larger clone is one base off. Here the CDR3 DNA reads TGCAGTGCTAGACCGGACAGGGGAAGCAGAGATCCACCCCTCCACTTT. Protein: CSARPDRGSRDPPLHF. The genes are TRBV20-1 and TRBJ1-6; 9 bases align to TRBD1. There are 16 residues in the CDR3. The germline gives CDR1 DFQATT, CDR2 SNEGSKA (reference sequence). Trimming removed 2 bases from V and 11 bases from J; junction bases left unmatched: 13.

For the CDR3, the DNA is TGTGCCAGCAGATTCGGGACAGGGTCGCATTATGGCTACACCTTC. Protein: CASRFGTGSHYGYTF. The J gene is TRBJ1-2, the V gene TRBV27; 9 bases align to TRBD1. V gave up 6 bases and J gave up 5 bases; unmatched junction bases: 10. Germline V gene lookup returns CDR1 MNHEY and CDR2 SMNVEV (reference sequence). CDR3 length: 15 residues.

This CDR3 is CASSPLVIPSYNEQFF. DNA of the CDR3: TGTGCCAGCAGCCCTCTGGTTATCCCCTCCTACAATGAGCAGTTCTTC. The V and J genes are TRBV7-2 and TRBJ2-1; D uncertain. V lost 5 bases, J lost 0 bases, and 14 bases lay in between. CDR1 and CDR2 (germline): SGHTA, FQGNSA. The CDR3 length is 16 residues.

This chain joins TRBV5-1 and TRBJ2-7; 9 nucleotides agree with TRBD1. The germline CDR1 and CDR2 sequences are SGHRS and YFSETQ. The junction had 6 bases not matched to a gene; V was cut back by 4 bases and J by 1 base. The length of the CDR3 is 15 residues. CDR3 in amino acids: CASSDGTGLSYEQYF. The CDR3 nucleotides read TGCGCCAGCAGCGACGGGACAGGGCTTTCCTACGAGCAGTACTTC. Full variable domain (remainder filled in from reference TRBV5-1 and TRBJ2-7): KAGVTQTPRYLIKTRGQQVTLSCSPISGHRSVSWYQQTPGQGLQFLFEYFSETQRNKGNFPGRFSGRQFSNSRSEMNVSTLELGDSALYLCASSDGTGLSYEQYFGPGTRLTVT.

V usage is TRBV10-3 and J usage is TRBJ2-2; TRBD2 matches at 8 bases. This CDR3 is built from 16 residues. V was clipped by 4 bases and J by 4 bases; unmatched bases: 8. Germline CDR1 and CDR2: ENHRY and SYGVKD. For the CDR3, the DNA is TGTGCCATCAGTGCAGCGGGAGTGCGCGGCACCGGGGAGCTGTTTTTT. Translated, it gives CAISAAGVRGTGELFF.

About this clonotype: One junction end does not reproduce the germline sequence, and a read error may be involved. V and J are TRBV7-3 and TRBJ2-3; 8 nucleotides align to TRBD2. Looked up from germline, CDR1 is SGHTA and CDR2 is FQGTGA. The CDR3 covers 15 residues. The CDR3 loop is CTSSQAGTSGDTQYF. The CDR3, as DNA: TGTACCAGCAGCCAGGCTGGAACTAGCGGCGATACGCAGTATTTT.

At least ten counts were recorded for this clonotype. The chain uses TRBV6-2 or TRBV6-3 and TRBJ2-7; TRBD2 matches at 11 bases. Trimming took 6 bases from V and 2 from J; bases not matched to a gene: 6. The germline CDR1 and CDR2 sequences are MNHEY and SVGEGT. The CDR3 is 15 amino acids. CDR3 region: CASSYGTSGTYEQYF. The DNA for the CDR3 is TGTGCCAGCAGCTACGGGACTAGCGGTACCTACGAGCAGTACTTC.

Worth noting for this clonotype: A much bigger clone sits one base away, suggesting this may be a read error. The chain links TRBV29-1 to TRBJ2-7, with D tentatively TRBD2 (5 bases). The CDR3 consists of 12 residues. Trimming stripped 4 bases from V and 5 bases from J, with 12 bases between. Germline V CDR1 and CDR2: SQVTM, ANQGSEA. The DNA for the CDR3 is TGCAGCGTTGGAGAAGTCGGGGACGAGCAGTACTTC. Its translation is CSVGEVGDEQYF.

In regard to this clonotype: A read error may produce the germline difference seen at one junction end. The DNA for the CDR3 is TGCAGTGCTACCTTGGGGGCATCCTATGGCAACACCTTC. Translating gives CSATLGASYGNTF. V gene TRBV20-1 combines with J gene TRBJ1-2; maybe TRBD1 (6 bases). This CDR3 spans 13 amino acids. Germline values: CDR1 DFQATT, CDR2 SNEGSKA (reference sequence).

V and J are TRBV9 and TRBJ2-1; 8 positions match TRBD2. The length of the CDR3 is 16 residues. V trimming: 3 bases; J trimming: 6 bases; junction bases outside the gene matches: 11. The germline CDR1 and CDR2 sequences are SGDLS and YYNGEE. CDR3 sequence reads: CASSEEGAGAANEQFF. Written as DNA, the CDR3 is TGTGCCAGCAGCGAGGAAGGAGCGGGAGCCGCCAATGAGCAGTTCTTC.

This clonotype showed up just a few times. The gene calls are TRBV5-1 and TRBJ2-7; the match to TRBD2 covers 8 bases. The CDR3 contains 14 residues. Losses at the gene ends were 4 bases for V and 5 bases for J; bases not matched to a gene: 8. CDR1 is SGHRS, CDR2 YFSETQ, per germline. The CDR3 here is CASSPTSGRNEQYF. CDR3 DNA sequence: TGCGCCAGCAGCCCTACCAGCGGGAGAAACGAGCAGTACTTC.

This chain uses TRBV11-1 with TRBJ2-1; D is unclear. Germline V gene lookup returns CDR1 SGHAT and CDR2 FQDESV (reference sequence). The CDR3 totals 15 residues. Trimming removed 5 bases from V and 1 base from J, with 12 bases in between. In nucleotides, the CDR3 is TGTGCCAGCAGCCACAGAAGGCCTTCCTACAATGAGCAGTTCTTC. It codes for CASSHRRPSYNEQFF.

The count of this clonotype is one. V usage is TRBV7-2 and J usage is TRBJ2-3, with TRBD2 matching 7 bases. The V segment lost 5 bases and the J segment 0 bases; nucleotides outside the gene matches: 8. CDR1 SGHTA and CDR2 FQGNSA come from the germline V gene. The CDR3 runs to 16 residues. CDR3 nucleotide sequence: TGTGCCAGCAGCCGAGACGGGGGGTCTAGCACAGATACGCAGTATTTT. This gives the protein CASSRDGGSSTDTQYF.

This clonotype was counted many times. V and J are TRBV29-1 and TRBJ2-1; perhaps TRBD2 as D (5 bases). The V end was cut by 7 bases, the J end by 3 bases, with 10 bases between. The CDR3 runs to 12 residues. Germline V gene sequence: CDR1 SQVTM, CDR2 ANQGSEA. In nucleotides, the CDR3 is TGCAGCGCACACCGGGACTACAATGAGCAGTTCTTC. Translating it yields CSAHRDYNEQFF.

In this sample, this clonotype turned up a few times. The V and J genes are TRBV3-1 and TRBJ2-1; unclear D gene. Germline V gene data show CDR1 as LGHDT and CDR2 as YNNKEL (reference sequence). V was pared by 3 bases and J by 7 bases, with 10 bases between. CDR3 length equals 13 residues. CDR3 nucleotide sequence: TGTGCCAGCAGCCAGCACCTTATGAATGAGCAGTTCTTC. This gives the protein CASSQHLMNEQFF.

As concerns this clonotype: A read error is possible here, since a much larger clone lies one base away. The chain has TRBV29-1 and TRBJ2-7; 8 positions match TRBD1. This CDR3 contains 12 residues. V dropped 7 bases and J dropped 5; count of bases not matched to a gene: 7. Germline V CDR1 and CDR2: SQVTM, ANQGSEA. The CDR3 sequence: CSGTGTSHEQYF. CDR3 in DNA: TGCAGCGGGACAGGGACATCCCACGAGCAGTACTTC.

The chain is built from TRBV6-1 and TRBJ2-7; D gene uncertain. Germline V gene sequence: CDR1 MNHNS, CDR2 SASEGT. This CDR3 has 12 amino acids. V lost 6 bases and J lost 3, with 9 bases in between. CDR3 DNA: TGTGCCAGCAGAGAACCGGTCTACGAGCAGTACTTC. Protein product: CASREPVYEQYF.

The V and J genes are TRBV5-1 and TRBJ2-7; 8 nucleotides line up with TRBD2. The trim removed 7 bases at V and 5 bases at J, leaving 14 bases unmatched. Germline V gene data show CDR1 as SGHRS and CDR2 as YFSETQ. The CDR3 contains 15 residues. The CDR3 sequence is CASGLDSGMVDEQYF. Written as DNA, the CDR3 is TGCGCCAGCGGCCTGGATAGCGGGATGGTCGACGAGCAGTACTTC.

The chain recombines TRBV28 with TRBJ1-2; a possible D gene is TRBD1 (5 bases). The germline V and J ends were trimmed by 6 bases and 1 base, with 18 bases remaining between them. CDR1 and CDR2 from the germline V gene are MDHEN and SYDVKM. The CDR3 totals 16 residues. Here the CDR3 reads CASRPSLGRLNYGYTF. CDR3 nucleotide sequence: TGTGCCAGCAGACCCTCCCTGGGACGGCTTAACTATGGCTACACCTTC.

J is TRBJ2-5 and V is TRBV3-1; D is perhaps TRBD2 (5 bases). The DNA end is more similar to TRBJ2-7, so the J call may be wrong. CDR3 length: 15 residues. The germline V gene encodes CDR1 LGHDT and CDR2 YNNKEL (reference sequence). The CDR3 sequence: CASSQDYTGVYEQYF. CDR3 DNA sequence: TGTGCCAGCAGCCAAGATTACACCGGGGTTTACGAGCAGTACTTC.

V usage is TRBV30 and J usage is TRBJ1-5; the D gene is possibly TRBD1 (5 bases). Germline CDR1 GTSNPN, CDR2 SVGIG (reference sequence). V lost 2 bases, J lost 4 bases, and 18 bases lay in between. The CDR3 contains 16 residues. The CDR3 is CAWSLGGTNYNQPQHF. For the CDR3, the DNA is TGTGCCTGGAGTCTAGGTGGGACGAACTATAATCAGCCCCAGCATTTT.

V usage is TRBV9 and J usage is TRBJ2-5, with D perhaps TRBD2 (6 bases). The DNA end lines up better with TRBJ2-7; the J call may be wrong. The CDR3 length is 19 residues. CDR1 and CDR2 (germline): SGDLS, YYNGEE. Here the CDR3 reads CASSVGPRVGGGNNYEQYF. In DNA form, the CDR3 reads TGTGCCAGCAGCGTAGGGCCTCGGGTCGGGGGAGGAAACAACTACGAGCAGTACTTC.

The chain uses TRBV29-1 and TRBJ2-5, with 12 bases fitting TRBD2. CDR1 and CDR2 from the germline V gene are SQVTM and ANQGSEA. The CDR3 totals 16 residues. Trimming removed 2 bases from V and 9 bases from J; junction bases left unmatched: 13. CDR3 protein: CSVEHISTSGGSAQYF. The CDR3 nucleotides are TGCAGCGTTGAACATATATCGACTAGCGGGGGCTCGGCCCAGTACTTC.

CDR3 residues: CASSERLAGITDTQYF. The CDR3 DNA reads as TGTGCCAGCAGCGAGCGGCTAGCGGGGATCACAGATACGCAGTATTTT. V gene TRBV6-1 combines with J gene TRBJ2-3; 9 bases fit TRBD2. Unmatched junction bases numbered 9, after V lost 6 bases and J lost 2 bases. This CDR3 spans 16 amino acids. Looked up from germline, CDR1 is MNHNS and CDR2 is SASEGT.

A remark on this clonotype: An end of the junction does not agree with germline; a read error may underlie this. This rearrangement joins TRBV20-1 to TRBJ1-2, with TRBD1 identical over 8 bases. This CDR3 has 14 amino acids. CDR1 and CDR2 from the germline V gene are DFQATT and SNEGSKA (reference sequence). The DNA of the CDR3 is TGCAGTGCTAGCCAGGGGGCAGCTAACTATGACTACACCTTC. This gives the protein CSASQGAANYDYTF.

CDR3 nucleotides: TGCAGTGCTGACCGGGACAGGGATAATCGTGAGCAGTTCTTC. Protein: CSADRDRDNREQFF. The chain is built from TRBV20-1 and TRBJ2-1, with 9 bases that match TRBD1. Germline-derived CDR1 and CDR2 are DFQATT and SNEGSKA (reference sequence). The CDR3 totals 14 residues. V shed 5 bases and J 9 bases; nucleotides not matched to a gene: 11.

This clonotype was observed a handful of times. The chain couples TRBV24-1 to TRBJ2-3; D unresolved. Trimming removed 6 bases at V and 0 bases at J, with 9 bases between. Looked up from germline, CDR1 is KGHDR and CDR2 is SFDVKD. The CDR3 has 14 amino acids. CDR3 protein: CATSTIISTDTQYF. CDR3 in DNA: TGTGCCACCAGTACGATTATTAGCACAGATACGCAGTATTTT.

The rearrangement joins TRBV18 to TRBJ2-7, with D unclear. Trimming pared 0 bases from V and 8 bases from J, leaving 11 bases between. The CDR3 spans 13 residues. CDR1 is KGHSH and CDR2 is LQKENI in the germline V gene. CDR3 protein: CASSPPELSKQYF. Written as DNA, the CDR3 is TGTGCCAGCTCACCACCGGAATTGTCCAAGCAGTACTTC.